Sequencing of this T cell receptor beta chain was carried out in a study of T cells in localized non-small cell lung cancer. Produced via immunoSEQ multiplex PCR; TCRdb's table is partial and in-frame only. The sample lists 45,000 to 60,000 clones, around 80% seen once, with around 4.5% in the top ten. Germline-derived CDR1 and CDR2 are SGHAT and FQNNGV. This CDR3 contains 16 residues. Unmatched junction bases numbered 8, after V lost 5 bases and J lost 1 base. This sequence was found in a woman aged 35-75 years with stage II lung adenocarcinoma. The chain employs TRBV11-2 and TRBJ1-1, with 9 nucleotides matching TRBD1. This sample comprised PBMCs, obtained before any cancer treatment. The CDR3 region has the DNA TGTGCCAGCAGCCGACGGTGGGGACAGGGGAACACTGAAGCTTTCTTT. Its protein is CASSRRWGQGNTEAFF.